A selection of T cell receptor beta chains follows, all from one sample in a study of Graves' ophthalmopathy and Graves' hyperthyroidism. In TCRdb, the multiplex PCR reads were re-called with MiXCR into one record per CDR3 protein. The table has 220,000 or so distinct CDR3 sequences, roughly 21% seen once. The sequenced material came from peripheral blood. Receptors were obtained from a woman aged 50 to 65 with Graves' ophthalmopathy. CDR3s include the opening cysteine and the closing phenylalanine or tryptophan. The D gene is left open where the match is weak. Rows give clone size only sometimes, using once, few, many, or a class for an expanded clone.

CDR3: CASSHPIPLGAYEQYF; DNA: TGTGCCAGCAGCCACCCAATTCCGTTGGGGGCTTACGAGCAGTACTTC; size: few; D: .; J: TRBJ2-7; V: TRBV14
CDR3: CTSISPGGQGDYGYTF; DNA: TGTACCAGCATTAGCCCCGGCGGACAGGGAGATTATGGCTACACCTTC; size: many; D: TRBD1; J: TRBJ1-2; V: TRBV28
CDR3: CSATTGYTGELFF; DNA: TGCAGTGCCACAACAGGGTACACCGGGGAGCTGTTTTTT; size: many; D: .; J: TRBJ2-2; V: TRBV20-1
CDR3: CSVDRGRTYNEQFF; DNA: TGCAGCGTTGACAGGGGGCGCACCTACAATGAGCAGTTCTTC; size: many; D: TRBD1; J: TRBJ2-1; V: TRBV29-1
CDR3: CASSFGGAYGYTF; DNA: TGTGCCAGCAGTTTTGGAGGTGCCTATGGCTACACCTTC; size: .; D: .; J: TRBJ1-2; V: TRBV12-3/TRBV12-4
CDR3: CASSLGGVQKTQYF; DNA: TGTGCCAGCAGCTTAGGAGGAGTGCAGAAGACCCAGTACTTC; size: many; D: .; J: TRBJ2-5; V: TRBV7-2
CDR3: CASSLVGGNPQHF; DNA: TGCGCCAGCAGCTTGGTGGGGGGAAACCCCCAGCATTTT; size: many; D: .; J: TRBJ1-5; V: TRBV5-1
CDR3: CASRASGVETQYF; DNA: TGTGCCAGCCGTGCGAGCGGGGTGGAGACCCAGTACTTC; size: many; D: TRBD2; J: TRBJ2-5; V: TRBV6-2/TRBV6-3
CDR3: CASSSRDRGHYGYTF; DNA: TGTGCCAGCAGTTCCCGGGACAGGGGACACTATGGCTACACCTTC; size: many; D: TRBD1; J: TRBJ1-2; V: TRBV12-3/TRBV12-4
CDR3: CAGAGANVLTF; DNA: TGTGCCGGGGCTGGGGCCAACGTCCTGACTTTC; size: many; D: .; J: TRBJ2-6; V: TRBV6-1
CDR3: CASSLDRAGEPQHF; DNA: TGTGCCAGCAGCCTCGACAGGGCAGGCGAGCCCCAGCATTTT; size: few; D: TRBD1; J: TRBJ1-5; V: TRBV6-1
CDR3: CASSFRARGTGYYF; DNA: TGTGCCAGCAGTTTTCGAGCTAGGGGAACTGGATATTACTTC; size: many; D: .; J: TRBJ2-5; V: TRBV12-3/TRBV12-4
CDR3: CSVVPPGQGLNEQYF; DNA: TGCAGCGTCGTACCCCCGGGGCAGGGCCTAAACGAGCAGTACTTC; size: .; D: .; J: TRBJ2-7; V: TRBV29-1
CDR3: CASSPGTSGRALWTGELFF; DNA: TGTGCCAGCAGTCCCGGGACTAGCGGGAGGGCCCTTTGGACCGGGGAGCTGTTTTTT; size: .; D: TRBD2; J: TRBJ2-2; V: TRBV27
CDR3: CASSPQGEGTEAFF; DNA: TGTGCCAGCAGCCCGCAAGGGGAGGGCACTGAAGCTTTCTTT; size: .; D: .; J: TRBJ1-1; V: TRBV6-1
CDR3: CASGNIQYF; DNA: TGTGCCAGCGGAAACATTCAGTACTTC; size: many; D: .; J: TRBJ2-4; V: TRBV7-9
CDR3: CASQITGGQETQYF; DNA: TGTGCCAGCCAAATCACAGGGGGACAAGAGACCCAGTACTTC; size: many; D: TRBD1; J: TRBJ2-5; V: TRBV12-3/TRBV12-4
CDR3: CASSLRGALGGEQYF; DNA: TGTGCCAGCAGTTTGAGGGGGGCCCTTGGGGGCGAGCAGTACTTC; size: few; D: .; J: TRBJ2-7; V: TRBV12-3/TRBV12-4
CDR3: CASSEFRNTGELFF; DNA: TGTGCCAGCAGTGAATTTAGGAACACCGGGGAGCTGTTTTTT; size: many; D: .; J: TRBJ2-2; V: TRBV2
CDR3: CASSLYLQGMNEQYF; DNA: TGTGCCAGCAGTTTATATCTTCAGGGGATGAACGAGCAGTACTTC; size: many; D: .; J: TRBJ2-7; V: TRBV28
CDR3: CASSSDRGQYEQYF; DNA: TGTGCCAGCTCTTCGGACAGGGGGCAATACGAGCAGTACTTC; size: .; D: TRBD1; J: TRBJ2-7; V: TRBV18
CDR3: CSARAGTNLWETQYF; DNA: TGCAGTGCTAGAGCCGGGACAAACCTCTGGGAGACCCAGTACTTC; size: many; D: .; J: TRBJ2-5; V: TRBV20-1
CDR3: CSARNPTGEGNSPLHF; DNA: TGCAGTGCTCGTAATCCAACAGGGGAGGGTAATTCACCCCTCCACTTT; size: many; D: TRBD1; J: TRBJ1-6; V: TRBV20-1
CDR3: CAGSLGEAEGVYGYTF; DNA: TGTGCCGGCAGCTTAGGAGAGGCCGAGGGGGTTTATGGCTACACCTTC; size: many; D: .; J: TRBJ1-2; V: TRBV11-1